Reported below is one TCR beta chain. Its antigen remains unidentified. Clones were read by immunoSEQ multiplex PCR, and TCRdb kept only the in-frame ones, dropping some. In the table there are roughly 9,600 clones, roughly 87% of which are singletons. The sample comes from a study of T cells in localized non-small cell lung cancer. Notes on the study in general: Uninvolved adjacent lung had more T cell clonality than any other tissue, topping tumor. As only one tumor region underwent sequencing, heterogeneity remains possible. Prolonged overall survival went with higher T cell density in the blood. The appearance of a median about 60 of the top 100 tumor clones was seen in adjacent lung.

Per germline, CDR1 LGHNA and CDR2 YNFKEQ. J was trimmed by 2 bases and V by 3 bases; bases with no gene match: 8. CDR3 length: 16 amino acids. The sequence was collected from a male donor aged 60 or over with stage III squamous cell lung carcinoma. The chain is built from TRBV4-2 and TRBJ2-5; 8 positions match TRBD2. The specimen was peripheral blood, collected before any cancer treatment. CDR3 sequence reads: CASSHSGGGGQETQYF. In DNA, the CDR3 is TGTGCCAGCAGCCACAGCGGGGGAGGGGGACAAGAGACCCAGTACTTC.